This T cell receptor beta chain was sequenced for a study of cytomegalovirus exposure and HLA in healthy donors. Study in general: Of some 400 genotyped donors, 81% grouped in the Caucasian-associated ancestry cluster.

Turning to this clone: Its antigen is undetermined.

This CDR3 is 14 amino acids long. Trimming took 5 bases from V and 6 from J; bases not matched to a gene: 5. CDR1 is MNHEY, CDR2 SMNVEV, per germline (reference sequence). Whole-study results and caveats: Rarity held for most TCR sequences, but there were some public TCRs that occurred in many donors. It was in a later analysis that TCR association rates were seen to vary by HLA locus, highest for DRB1 and lowest for HLA-C. Common viral pathogens were later found to be apparently linked to several of the most significant clusters.

The PCR ran on 60 Vbeta and 13 Jbeta primers. Assay used: immunoSEQ multiplex PCR; TCRdb lists only in-frame clones, some missing. The sample holds more than 85,000 clones, around 74% seen once. The material sequenced was PBMCs. The chain joins TRBV27 to TRBJ2-1, with 9 bases lining up with TRBD2. The clonotype originates from a male donor in good health and CMV-seropositive. CDR3 loop: CASSIAGLANEQFF. CDR3 DNA sequence: TGTGCCAGCAGTATCGCGGGACTAGCCAATGAGCAGTTCTTC.